This TCR beta chain came from a study of cytomegalovirus exposure and HLA in healthy donors. Study as a whole: HLA-typed donors were the source of approximately 80 million unique TCRs held in an early data release.

Germline loops: CDR1 MGHRA, CDR2 YSYEKL. The CDR3 length is 12 residues. Trimming pared 4 bases from V and 8 bases from J, leaving 9 bases between. Study conclusions and caveats: It was reported in a later analysis that an Asian-associated ancestry cluster showed fewer N-insertions than the roughly 670-donor mean. The study found most TCR sequences rare, yet found some public TCRs in many donors.

About this clone itself: Its target is not known.

The PCR used 60 Vbeta and 13 Jbeta primers. The table came from immunoSEQ multiplex PCR; TCRdb's copy has only in-frame clones and leaves some out. This table has 55,000 to 70,000 clones, 74% appearing once. The source is a woman aged 60-75 years in good health and CMV-seropositive. Sequenced: PBMCs. The chain recombines TRBV4-1 with TRBJ1-3; D gene unclear. The CDR3 sequence: CASSPDGDTIYF. The CDR3 DNA is TGCGCCAGCAGCCCCGACGGGGACACCATATATTTT.